These T cell receptor beta chains were read from a single sample in a study of lymphopenia after photon versus proton radiotherapy. The repertoire was sequenced with immunoSEQ multiplex PCR; TCRdb's copy has only in-frame clones and lacks some. Of some 64,000 clones listed, around 90% were seen once; the top ten hold around 13%. Sequenced here: peripheral blood, sampled from a patient treated with proton-based radiotherapy. These receptors were collected from a man older than 75 with esophageal cancer. Each CDR3 is given with its conserved first and last residue. Only some rows state a clone size, as once, few, many or a class for expanded clones.

j_call v_call clone_size cdr3_aa
TRBJ1-2 TRBV11-2 NA CASSLVGSRLNNYGYTF
TRBJ1-2 TRBV14 NA CASSQEQGLFRGYTF
TRBJ2-3 TRBV7-6 NA CASSLEMVDTQYF
TRBJ2-3 TRBV14 NA CASSQLIWASGSTDTQYF
TRBJ1-1 TRBV5-1 NA CASSLAGGKSEAFF
TRBJ2-1 TRBV7-2 once CASIPTGDSYNEQFF
TRBJ1-2 TRBV19 NA CASSPRDSLRAYGYTF
TRBJ2-7 TRBV27 NA CASSLGGGVLRTYEQYF
TRBJ1-2 TRBV4-1 few CASSQGFRDRDGYTF
TRBJ2-3 TRBV2 NA CATFGGGTDTQYF
TRBJ2-7 TRBV30 NA CARWNSYEQYF
TRBJ2-5 TRBV21-1 NA CASSEERVGSGRASLMEETQYF
TRBJ1-2 TRBV7-9 NA CASSLVIIGFYGYTF
TRBJ2-3 TRBV30 NA CASTPLAGVGDTQYF
TRBJ1-1 TRBV6-5 NA CASSYSWREAFF
TRBJ2-3 TRBV7-7 NA CASSPGTFENTQYF
TRBJ2-3 TRBV6-5 NA CASSFDKFSTDTQYF
TRBJ2-5 TRBV7-9 NA CASTGGETQYF
TRBJ2-5 TRBV11-1 NA CASSNKQVQFRETQYF
TRBJ2-4 TRBV19 NA CASSRGLGQGLAKNIQYF
TRBJ1-1 TRBV19 once CASSTGTGFQAFF
TRBJ1-1 TRBV7-8 NA CASSLPTGRAFF
TRBJ1-4 TRBV18 NA CASSPPVDEKLFF
TRBJ2-7 TRBV30 NA CAWSVGQGAIYEQYF
TRBJ2-1 TRBV5-4 NA CASSQGTSGTLYYEQFF
TRBJ2-2 TRBV19 NA CATGGQGVGGELFF